This T cell receptor (beta chain) originates from a study of neurological immune-mediated disorders. Study background: Among the 34 patients with multiple sclerosis, roughly 31 were relapsing-remitting, while 3 were secondary progressive. Study-level findings and limits: Private repertoires in all groups were suggested by the absence of shared CDR3 amino acid sequences among expanded clones across subjects.

A total of 2 million PBMCs stored at -80 degrees C provided the unsorted libraries. This clonotype was observed at least ten times. Its antigen is as yet unknown. The cDNA was synthesized by means of template-switch 5'RACE, which was carried out with 10-nucleotide random UMIs. A single record per CDR3 protein comes from TCRdb applying MiXCR to the 5' RACE reads. The data contain tens of thousands of distinct CDR3 sequences, around 3.6% of them singletons. In germline, CDR1 is DFQATT, CDR2 SNEGSKA (reference sequence). This CDR3 contains 14 residues. V was pared by 6 bases and J by 4 bases, with 10 bases of the junction left unmatched.

This receptor was identified in a man in his thirties or forties with multiple sclerosis. The genes are TRBV20-1 and TRBJ1-2; 8 positions agree with TRBD1. Sequencing used PBMCs. In DNA, the CDR3 is TGCAGTGCCAGTTTCAGGGGGCAGGGCTATGGCTACACCTTC. Amino acid sequence: CSASFRGQGYGYTF.